This TCR beta chain was sequenced in a study of control samples from healthy donors and cancer patients (dated by TCRdb to the early 2020s). In regard to this clone: The clone's antigen remains unknown. Base-call qualities are not available, and no considerably larger clone is one nucleotide away.

V drops 2 bases and J drops 2 bases, leaving 10 bases in between. From the cysteine up to the phenylalanine, the CDR3 has a length of 15 residues. The read is trimmed to its CDR3 DNA, 45 bases read in frame from base 1. Sequences MGHRA (CDR1) and YSYEKL (CDR2) are obtained from the germline V gene. The library was built by means of the immunoSEQ multiplex PCR assay. TCRdb re-hosts the immuneACCESS table, in-frame sequences only. Its copies lack some clones; in the studies checked, an unresolved V gene accounts for under half of them, and the cause for the rest is not known. This sample comprises 170,000 or so clones, approximately 91% of them detected only once. 2% of the sample goes to the ten largest clones.

The V and J genes are TRBV4-1 and TRBJ1-3; the D gene is possibly TRBD1, with 5 bases matching. Sequenced input: blood. This receptor was taken from a woman between 40 and 50 years old in good health. The CDR3 region: CASSQQGRAGNTIYF. The nucleotide sequence reads as follows: TGCGCCAGCAGCCAACAGGGTCGGGCTGGAAACACCATATATTTT.